This T cell receptor beta chain was captured by sequencing in a study of T cells in Graves' hyperthyroidism and ophthalmopathy. For Graves' hyperthyroidism to be stable, ophthalmopathy could not progress within 18 months. TCR beta CDR3 regions were amplified from RNA transcripts. The primer set for the first-round RT-PCR of the TCR CDR3 was HTBI. TCRdb processed the multiplex PCR reads anew with MiXCR; each CDR3 protein has one entry. The top ten clones hold about 18% of a sample with hundreds of thousands of distinct CDR3 sequences, 15% to 20% of them seen once. In the case of this clonotype: What it recognizes is unknown.

Study-level points and caveats: The model foresaw ophthalmopathy a median 6.5 months prior to onset.

The TCR comes from a woman between 18 and 30 years old with Graves' hyperthyroidism. The specimen sequenced was blood.

The CDR3 DNA is TGTGCCAGCAGCTTGGCAGTCGGGAACACTGAAGCTTTCTTT. Protein product: CASSLAVGNTEAFF. This chain connects TRBV5-5 to TRBJ1-1; D ambiguous. This CDR3 spans 14 amino acids. V was cut by 0 bases and J by 1 base, with 7 bases left in between. CDR1 and CDR2 (germline): SGHKS, YYEKEE (reference sequence).